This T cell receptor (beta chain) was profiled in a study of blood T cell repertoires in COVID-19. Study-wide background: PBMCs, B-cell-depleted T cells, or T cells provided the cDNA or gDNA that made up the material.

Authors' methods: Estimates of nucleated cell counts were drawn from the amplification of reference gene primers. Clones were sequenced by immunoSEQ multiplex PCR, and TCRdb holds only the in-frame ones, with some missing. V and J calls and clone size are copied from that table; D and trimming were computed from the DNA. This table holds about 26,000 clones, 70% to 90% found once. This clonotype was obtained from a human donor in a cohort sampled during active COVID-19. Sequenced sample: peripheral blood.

The CDR3 region is CASSNVPGSETQYF. The DNA of the CDR3 is TGCGCCAGCAGTAACGTCCCGGGGTCAGAGACCCAGTACTTC. The chain recombines TRBV5-1 with TRBJ2-5, with a possible D match to TRBD2 (5 bases). Trimming cost V 5 bases and J 4 bases, with 15 bases left between them. The CDR3 extends over 14 amino acids. CDR1 and CDR2 from the germline V gene are SGHRS and YFSETQ.